These 32 T cell receptor beta chains came from one sample sequenced in a study of a mutant IDH1 vaccine in newly diagnosed glioma. For these TCRs, the target antigens are not known. Time point specified: week 35, safety follow-up. A single vaccine dose contained 300 ug of mutant IDH1 20-mer peptide, and topical imiquimod was used with it. This table comes from immunoSEQ multiplex PCR, and its TCRdb copy is limited to in-frame clones, with some not included. The data show more than 45,000 clones, with 88% seen just once and more than 5% held by the top ten. This specimen consisted of PBMCs, obtained from a glioma patient whose treatment included an IDH1 peptide vaccine. These TCRs come from a woman in her 40s with glioma.

The chain combines TRBV5-1 with TRBJ2-5; 12 bases fit TRBD1. The V gene's germline CDR1 is SGHRS and CDR2 YFSETQ. Unmatched junction bases numbered 8, after V lost 0 bases and J lost 5 bases. The CDR3 contains 17 residues. The CDR3 DNA sequence: TGCGCCAGCAGCTTGGCCTATGGGACAGGGGGCATGGAGACCCAGTACTTC. It codes for CASSLAYGTGGMETQYF.

The chain joins TRBV2 to TRBJ2-3; 8 bases agree with TRBD2. CDR3 length equals 13 residues. Per the germline V gene, CDR1 is SNHLY and CDR2 is FYNNEI. The ends lost 7 bases at V and 4 bases at J; junction bases unmatched: 4. The CDR3 loop reads CASKAGVSDTQYF. The CDR3 nucleotides are TGTGCCAGCAAAGCGGGAGTATCAGATACGCAGTATTTT.

This chain joins TRBV4-3 and TRBJ1-2; D is uncertain. CDR1 is LGHNA and CDR2 is YSLEER in the germline V gene. The CDR3 runs to 15 residues. V was clipped by 0 bases and J by 8 bases, with 16 bases between them. The CDR3 loop reads CASSQDGFGEEGYTF. The CDR3 DNA reads TGCGCCAGCAGCCAAGATGGTTTTGGGGAAGAGGGCTACACCTTC.

The gene calls are TRBV6-5 and TRBJ1-6; D is unresolved. This CDR3 has 15 amino acids. Germline V CDR1 and CDR2: MNHEY, SVGAGI. Trimming took off 7 bases at V and 0 bases at J, with 10 bases between the two ends. In DNA, the CDR3 is TGTGCCAGCACCGAAGGTTACTCCTATAATTCACCCCTCCACTTT. Encoded protein: CASTEGYSYNSPLHF.

V gene TRBV28 combines with J gene TRBJ2-5, with TRBD2 identical over 7 bases. V was pared by 8 bases and J by 2 bases, with 11 bases of the junction left unmatched. Germline CDR1 and CDR2: MDHEN and SYDVKM. The CDR3 has 15 residues. For the CDR3, the DNA is TGTGCCAGCGCCAGCCCGGGACTACCACAAGAGACCCAGTACTTC. Residues: CASASPGLPQETQYF.

The CDR3 loop is CASSLEQGYEQYF. The CDR3 coding sequence is TGTGCCAGCAGCTTAGAACAGGGTTACGAGCAGTACTTC. The rearrangement joins TRBV7-9 to TRBJ2-7; perhaps TRBD1 as D (6 bases). The CDR3 runs 13 residues. Germline lookup yields CDR1 SEHNR and CDR2 FQNEAQ (reference sequence). V lost 1 base, J lost 4 bases, and 8 bases lay in between.

V gene TRBV4-1 combines with J gene TRBJ2-6; 14 bases fit TRBD2. CDR1 and CDR2 from the germline V gene are MGHRA and YSYEKL. The CDR3 covers 18 residues. Trimming at V came to 5 bases and at J to 4 bases, leaving 7 bases not matched to a gene. The CDR3 is CASSSRLAGGSGANVLTF. CDR3 coding DNA: TGCGCCAGCAGCTCAAGACTAGCGGGAGGGTCCGGGGCCAACGTCCTGACTTTC.

This chain links TRBV5-1 with TRBJ2-1; weak D call: TRBD2 (6 bases). V was shortened by 2 bases and J by 3 bases, with 15 bases between the two germline ends. Germline V gives CDR1 SGHRS, CDR2 YFSETQ. This CDR3 has 16 residues. The CDR3 DNA sequence: TGCGCCAGCAGCTTCGACGGGAACGGGGGCTACAATGAGCAGTTCTTC. This translates into CASSFDGNGGYNEQFF.

The chain joins TRBV7-9 to TRBJ2-1; tentatively, D is TRBD1 (6 bases). Germline CDR1 is SEHNR and CDR2 is FQNEAQ (reference sequence). V was trimmed by 5 bases and J by 4 bases, leaving 21 bases between them. The CDR3 sequence is 17 residues long. The CDR3 loop reads CASSRPYREPSYNEQFF. Here the CDR3 DNA reads TGTGCCAGCAGCAGACCTTACAGGGAACCCTCATACAATGAGCAGTTCTTC.

This rearrangement joins TRBV10-3 to TRBJ1-6; 8 nucleotides line up with TRBD1. With V trimmed by 10 bases and J by 5 bases, 1 base remained unmatched. Germline V CDR1 and CDR2: ENHRY, SYGVKD. The length of the CDR3 is 12 residues. CDR3 in amino acids: CATGQDNSPLHF. DNA for the CDR3: TGTGCCACGGGACAGGATAATTCACCCCTCCACTTT.

The rearrangement links TRBV6-5 to TRBJ1-5; D is uncertain. Germline V gene lookup returns CDR1 MNHEY and CDR2 SVGAGI. The CDR3 is made up of 16 amino acids. V was shortened by 0 bases and J by 1 base, with 10 bases between the two germline ends. Here the CDR3 reads CASSYSRPSSNQPQHF. The CDR3 DNA reads as TGTGCCAGCAGTTACTCGAGGCCCTCGAGCAATCAGCCCCAGCATTTT.

The V call is TRBV7-2, the J call TRBJ1-5; TRBD1 is a possible D gene (6 bases). From germline, CDR1 is SGHTA and CDR2 FQGNSA. This CDR3 region has 14 residues. With 5 bases removed from V and 6 bases from J, the gap between germline ends came to 14 bases. The CDR3 DNA is TGTGCCAGCAGCACCCGGGGGGGCGGTCAGCCCCAGCATTTT. Translating it yields CASSTRGGGQPQHF.

The gene calls are TRBV15 and TRBJ2-1; possible D gene TRBD2, 5 bases. Trimming shortened V by 2 bases and J by 8 bases, and 13 bases separated the two germline ends. From germline, CDR1 is LNHNV and CDR2 YYDKDF (reference sequence). The CDR3 is 14 residues long. CDR3 DNA sequence: TGTGCCACCAGCAGACACCGGGGAGTCCATGAGCAGTTCTTC. This codes for CATSRHRGVHEQFF.

J is TRBJ2-5 and V is TRBV19; D not certain. V was pared by 4 bases and J by 2 bases, with 14 bases between. Germline V gives CDR1 LNHDA, CDR2 SQIVND (reference sequence). There are 15 residues in the CDR3. As DNA, the CDR3 is TGTGCCAGTAGTACCAGAAATTTGGGTCAAGAGACCCAGTACTTC. Translated: CASSTRNLGQETQYF.

This rearrangement joins TRBV4-1 to TRBJ2-1, with D perhaps TRBD1 (6 bases). Germline CDR1 and CDR2: MGHRA and YSYEKL. The length of the CDR3 is 14 residues. The ends were cut back, 5 bases at V and 10 bases at J, with 18 bases in the middle. Here the CDR3 DNA reads TGCGCCAGCAGCGCCCGACAGGATGGGGAAGAGCAGTTCTTC. Residues: CASSARQDGEEQFF.

This clone came up once. The J gene is TRBJ2-7, the V gene TRBV4-2; possibly TRBD1 for D (5 bases). The CDR3 spans 15 residues. Between the trimmed V and J ends, which lost 7 bases and 3 bases, there was a span of 19 bases. CDR1 and CDR2 from the germline V gene are LGHNA and YNFKEQ. Here the CDR3 reads CASTLHRGASYEQYF. CDR3 DNA: TGTGCCAGCACCCTCCATAGGGGCGCGAGCTACGAGCAGTACTTC.

This chain connects TRBV4-1 to TRBJ2-3, with TRBD1 matching over 10 bases. Germline-derived CDR1 and CDR2 are MGHRA and YSYEKL. V lost 6 bases and J lost 5; bases outside the gene matches: 5. This CDR3 has 14 amino acids. CDR3 amino acids: CASRRQGARDTQYF. CDR3 nucleotides: TGCGCCAGCAGACGACAGGGGGCAAGAGATACGCAGTATTTT.

V gene TRBV7-9 combines with J gene TRBJ1-5; 7 bases fit TRBD1. The V segment lost 5 bases and the J segment 7 bases; nucleotides outside the gene matches: 5. The CDR3 is 13 residues long. Germline loops: CDR1 SEHNR, CDR2 FQNEAQ (reference sequence). CDR3 coding DNA: TGTGCCAGCAGCGCTACAGGGGACCAGCCCCAGCATTTT. Translated, it gives CASSATGDQPQHF.

The chain couples TRBV6-5 to TRBJ2-5, with no clear D. The CDR3 contains 14 residues. The V gene's germline CDR1 is MNHEY and CDR2 SVGAGI. Trimming pared 5 bases from V and 1 base from J, leaving 11 bases between. Here the CDR3 reads CASSKSQRQETQYF. CDR3 in DNA: TGTGCCAGCAGTAAGTCTCAGCGCCAAGAGACCCAGTACTTC.

The J gene is TRBJ2-3, the V gene TRBV5-1; no clear D gene. The ends were cut back, 4 bases at V and 0 bases at J, with 6 bases in the middle. Looked up from germline, CDR1 is SGHRS and CDR2 is YFSETQ. This CDR3 contains 13 residues. The DNA of the CDR3 is TGCGCCAGCAGCATTAGTAGCACAGATACGCAGTATTTT. Translated: CASSISSTDTQYF.

The chain employs TRBV7-2 and TRBJ1-1, with D uncertain. Germline V CDR1 and CDR2: SGHTA, FQGNSA. This CDR3 contains 16 residues. Trimming shortened V by 4 bases and J by 0 bases, and 15 bases separated the two germline ends. In nucleotides, the CDR3 is TGTGCCAGCAGCTCCTCAACCTACGGGATGAACACTGAAGCTTTCTTT. Translation: CASSSSTYGMNTEAFF.

V gene TRBV11-2 combines with J gene TRBJ2-1, with 12 bases identical to TRBD2. In germline, CDR1 is SGHAT, CDR2 FQNNGV. Losses at the gene ends were 0 bases for V and 4 bases for J; bases not matched to a gene: 7. The length of the CDR3 is 18 residues. The CDR3 sequence: CASSLDVRLAGEYNEQFF. CDR3 DNA sequence: TGTGCCAGCAGCTTAGATGTACGACTAGCGGGGGAATACAATGAGCAGTTCTTC.

The count of this clone is one. J is TRBJ2-2 and V is TRBV7-8; D gene uncertain. The length of the CDR3 is 13 residues. Between the trimmed V and J ends, which lost 6 bases and 3 bases, there was a span of 8 bases. Germline CDR1 and CDR2: SGHVS and FQNEAQ. The CDR3: CASRPTDTGELFF. CDR3 sequence (DNA): TGTGCCAGCAGACCCACAGACACCGGGGAGCTGTTTTTT.

Worth noting for this clone: At one boundary the junction diverges from the germline segment, which might be a read error. This chain joins TRBV5-6 and TRBJ2-7; D is perhaps TRBD1 (5 bases). CDR1 and CDR2 (germline): SGHDT, YYEEEE. The CDR3 is made up of 11 amino acids. CDR3 DNA sequence: TGTGCCAGCAGCTTGGGGCAGGGCCTAATATTC. Translated: CASSLGQGLIF.

The chain recombines TRBV5-6 with TRBJ1-2, with a tentative D call TRBD1 (5 bases). This CDR3 has 13 amino acids. Per germline, CDR1 SGHDT and CDR2 YYEEEE. The V gene lost 0 bases and the J gene lost 8 bases, with 11 bases spanning the gap. The CDR3 region is CASSLAGRGGYTF. The CDR3 region has the DNA TGTGCCAGCAGCTTGGCGGGTAGGGGCGGCTACACCTTC. Together with reference TRBV5-6 and TRBJ1-2, the CDR3 gives the full variable domain: DAGVTQSPTHLIKTRGQQVTLRCSPKSGHDTVSWYQQALGQGPQFIFQYYEEEERQRGNFPDRFSGHQFPNYSSELNVNALLLGDSALYLCASSLAGRGGYTFGSGTRLTVV.

The CDR3 nucleotides read TGTGCCAGCACCATAACAATGAGGCGTTCGGTGGGAAACACCATATATTTT. Protein sequence: CASTITMRRSVGNTIYF. The chain carries TRBV7-9 and TRBJ1-3, with unresolved D. Germline V lookup: CDR1 SEHNR, CDR2 FQNEAQ (reference sequence). V lost 7 bases to trimming and J lost 4 bases, with 23 bases between them. The CDR3 covers 17 residues. Combining the CDR3 with reference TRBV7-9 and TRBJ1-3 gives the whole variable domain DTGVSQNPRHKITKRGQNVTFRCDPISEHNRLYWYRQTLGQGPEFLTYFQNEAQLEKSRLLSDRFSAERPKGSFSTLEIQRTEQGDSAMYLCASTITMRRSVGNTIYFGEGSWLTVV.

The chain couples TRBV19 to TRBJ2-7; D remains ambiguous. Germline V gene sequence: CDR1 LNHDA, CDR2 SQIVND (reference sequence). V lost 3 bases and J 6 bases, leaving 6 bases between the germline ends. CDR3 size: 11 residues. The CDR3 sequence is CASSIASEQYF. The DNA for the CDR3 is TGTGCCAGTAGTATCGCCTCCGAGCAGTACTTC.

The V and J genes are TRBV7-6 and TRBJ1-2, with D possibly being TRBD1 (5 bases). V was shortened by 6 bases and J by 1 base, with 9 bases between the two germline ends. CDR3 length: 13 residues. The V gene's germline CDR1 is SGHVS and CDR2 FNYEAQ. CDR3 DNA: TGTGCCAGCAGTGCGGGGCTTAACTATGGCTACACCTTC. Its translation: CASSAGLNYGYTF.

The chain combines TRBV18 with TRBJ2-5; no clear D gene. Trimming stripped 1 base from V and 5 bases from J, with 5 bases between. Germline lookup yields CDR1 KGHSH and CDR2 LQKENI. The CDR3 loop spans 12 amino acids. The CDR3 coding sequence is TGTGCCAGCTCACCACGGTTGGAGACCCAGTACTTC. Translation gives CASSPRLETQYF.

The rearrangement links TRBV7-2 to TRBJ2-7; 9 bases fit TRBD2. V dropped 5 bases and J dropped 0; count of bases not matched to a gene: 8. The CDR3 is 16 amino acids. CDR1 is SGHTA and CDR2 is FQGNSA in the germline V gene. DNA of the CDR3: TGTGCCAGCAGCCCACTTAGCGGGGGTCACTCCTACGAGCAGTACTTC. This translates into CASSPLSGGHSYEQYF.

This rearrangement joins TRBV27 to TRBJ2-7; maybe TRBD1 (5 bases). Germline CDR1 reads MNHEY; CDR2 reads SMNVEV (reference sequence). This CDR3 is 14 amino acids long. Trimming shortened V by 6 bases and J by 5 bases, and 17 bases separated the two germline ends. CDR3 sequence: CASRDRQQLDEQYF. The DNA for the CDR3 is TGTGCCAGCAGAGACAGACAACAATTGGACGAGCAGTACTTC.

This clone has only one observation. This chain uses TRBV6-6 with TRBJ2-1; TRBD2 matches 8 bases. This CDR3 has 15 amino acids. The V segment lost 0 bases and the J segment 5 bases; nucleotides outside the gene matches: 3. Germline V lookup: CDR1 MNHNY, CDR2 SVGAGI (reference sequence). The CDR3 DNA sequence: TGTGCCAGCAGTTACTCCCGACTAGCGAACAATGAGCAGTTCTTC. As protein: CASSYSRLANNEQFF.